Below, 21 T cell receptor beta chains from the same sample are listed, as sequenced in a study of blood T cell repertoires in COVID-19. Using immunoSEQ multiplex PCR, the repertoire was profiled, and TCRdb retains in-frame clones only, with some absent. The data hold some 180,000 clones, with 80% to 90% observed a single time. Sequencing input: peripheral blood. These receptors were collected from an older man with active or convalescent COVID-19.

A few counts support this clone. The rearrangement uses TRBV6-1 and TRBJ2-3; no clear D gene. V was cut by 3 bases and J by 1 base, with 5 bases left in between. Germline V gives CDR1 MNHNS, CDR2 SASEGT. This CDR3 is 13 amino acids long. The CDR3 coding sequence is TGTGCCAGCAGTGACCCTGGCACAGATACGCAGTATTTT. It translates to CASSDPGTDTQYF.

CDR3 coding DNA: TGTGCCAGCAGAGGAGGGAATCAGCCCCAGCATTTT. Its translation is CASRGGNQPQHF. The rearrangement links TRBV28 to TRBJ1-5; D is unclear. The germline V and J ends were trimmed by 6 bases and 4 bases, with 7 bases remaining between them. This CDR3 is built from 12 residues. The germline gives CDR1 MDHEN, CDR2 SYDVKM.

V is TRBV19 and J is TRBJ1-2, with 7 bases identical to TRBD1. Germline V gene data show CDR1 as LNHDA and CDR2 as SQIVND (reference sequence). The CDR3 loop spans 15 amino acids. The ends lost 2 bases at V and 5 bases at J; junction bases unmatched: 8. The CDR3 sequence: CASSISQTGKYGYTF. DNA of the CDR3: TGTGCCAGTAGTATATCCCAGACAGGGAAGTATGGCTACACCTTC.

This chain links TRBV4-3 with TRBJ2-1, with D possibly being TRBD1 (6 bases). Looked up from germline, CDR1 is LGHNA and CDR2 is YSLEER. V lost 1 base and J lost 7, with 8 bases in between. The length of the CDR3 is 13 residues. In DNA, the CDR3 is TGCGCCAGCAGCCAAGGGACAGATAATGAGCAGTTCTTC. This encodes CASSQGTDNEQFF.

The chain uses TRBV12-3 or TRBV12-4 and TRBJ2-7; D possibly corresponds to TRBD2 (6 bases). The CDR3 has 13 amino acids. Trimming pared 8 bases from V and 4 bases from J, leaving 15 bases between. CDR3 DNA sequence: TGTGCCAGCCGACGTGGGGGGACGTACGAGCAGTACTTC. Translation gives CASRRGGTYEQYF.

The chain recombines TRBV19 with TRBJ1-4, with 7 bases aligning to TRBD1. V shed 5 bases and J 7 bases; nucleotides not matched to a gene: 10. The CDR3 is made up of 15 amino acids. CDR1 and CDR2 from the germline V gene are LNHDA and SQIVND (reference sequence). The CDR3 DNA follows: TGTGCCAGTAGTCCTACCGGGACAGCCTTTGAAAAACTGTTTTTT. Encoded protein: CASSPTGTAFEKLFF.

The chain couples TRBV28 to TRBJ2-5; 9 bases line up with TRBD1. The CDR3 runs to 14 residues. Trimming removed 5 bases from V and 5 bases from J; junction bases left unmatched: 6. The germline gives CDR1 MDHEN, CDR2 SYDVKM. The CDR3 region has the DNA TGTGCCAGCAGTCGACAGGGGGTTGCGGAGACCCAGTACTTC. Protein sequence: CASSRQGVAETQYF.

V gene TRBV4-1 combines with J gene TRBJ1-4; no definite D call. Per the germline V gene, CDR1 is MGHRA and CDR2 is YSYEKL. V dropped 1 base and J dropped 4 bases, with 10 bases sitting between them. The CDR3 sequence is 15 residues long. CDR3 sequence reads: CASSQVGGYNEKLFF. CDR3 DNA: TGCGCCAGCAGCCAAGTTGGCGGATATAATGAAAAACTGTTTTTT.

CDR3 region: CASSLRTGDVDEQYF. CDR3 sequence (DNA): TGTGCCAGCAGCTTACGGACAGGGGACGTGGACGAGCAGTACTTC. The J gene is TRBJ2-7, the V gene TRBV9; 9 bases fit TRBD1. Germline trimming cut 4 bases from V and 5 bases from J; bases unmatched to any gene: 10. Germline-derived CDR1 and CDR2 are SGDLS and YYNGEE. The CDR3 sequence is 15 residues long.

The gene calls are TRBV19 and TRBJ2-1; D ambiguous. This CDR3 is 13 amino acids long. The germline V and J ends were trimmed by 3 bases and 5 bases, with 8 bases remaining between them. CDR1 and CDR2 from the germline V gene are LNHDA and SQIVND (reference sequence). The CDR3 sequence: CASSIPPNNEQFF. The CDR3 DNA follows: TGTGCCAGTAGTATCCCCCCTAACAATGAGCAGTTCTTC.

V usage is TRBV27 and J usage is TRBJ2-1; tentatively, D is TRBD1 (6 bases). The CDR3 spans 15 residues. Germline V gene lookup returns CDR1 MNHEY and CDR2 SMNVEV (reference sequence). Deletions cut 6 bases from V and 7 bases from J, with 19 bases between. This CDR3 is CASSQPRDTVNEQFF. DNA of the CDR3: TGTGCCAGCAGCCAACCCAGGGACACTGTAAATGAGCAGTTCTTC.

The chain recombines TRBV28 with TRBJ2-1, with 7 bases identical to TRBD1. Germline CDR1 is MDHEN and CDR2 is SYDVKM. The J segment lost 2 bases and the V segment lost 8 bases, leaving 0 bases of the junction unmatched. This CDR3 has 12 amino acids. CDR3 sequence: CASGTAYNEQFF. CDR3 nucleotides: TGTGCCAGCGGGACAGCCTACAATGAGCAGTTCTTC.

The chain is built from TRBV7-3 and TRBJ1-1; 8 nucleotides agree with TRBD1. V was clipped by 5 bases and J by 9 bases; unmatched bases: 11. CDR3 length: 14 amino acids. The V gene's germline CDR1 is SGHTA and CDR2 FQGTGA. In nucleotides, the CDR3 is TGTGCCAGCAGCCGTCCCGGGACAGGCAGTCAAGCTTTCTTT. Translation gives CASSRPGTGSQAFF.

The chain couples TRBV6-6 to TRBJ2-1, with 7 bases matching TRBD1. Trimming at V came to 4 bases and at J to 1 base, leaving 4 bases not matched to a gene. This CDR3 spans 15 amino acids. In germline, CDR1 is MNHNY, CDR2 SVGAGI (reference sequence). CDR3 region: CASSLVQGSYNEQFF. The DNA of the CDR3 is TGTGCCAGCAGTTTAGTACAGGGGTCCTACAATGAGCAGTTCTTC.

The gene calls are TRBV20-1 and TRBJ1-6; 9 bases are a match to TRBD1. V gave up 3 bases and J gave up 7 bases; unmatched junction bases: 7. This CDR3 spans 15 amino acids. Germline assignment: CDR1 DFQATT and CDR2 SNEGSKA (reference sequence). The CDR3 here is CSASRTGAVNSPLHF. The CDR3 coding sequence is TGCAGTGCTAGTAGGACAGGGGCTGTGAATTCACCCCTCCACTTT.

V usage is TRBV6-2 or TRBV6-3 and J usage is TRBJ1-4; possibly TRBD1 for D (5 bases). Trimming pared 2 bases from V and 7 bases from J, leaving 17 bases between. Per germline, CDR1 MNHEY and CDR2 SVGEGT. The CDR3 covers 16 residues. The chain's CDR3 is CASSYEGTGRSEKLFF. The CDR3 DNA reads TGTGCCAGCAGTTACGAGGGGACTGGAAGAAGTGAAAAACTGTTTTTT.

The V and J genes are TRBV5-4 and TRBJ2-7; 7 positions match TRBD1. Germline V gives CDR1 SGHNT, CDR2 YYREEE (reference sequence). This CDR3 spans 14 amino acids. V shed 4 bases and J 6 bases; nucleotides not matched to a gene: 10. CDR3 sequence (DNA): TGTGCCAGCAGCCGTTGGACAGGACGGGGCGAGCAGTACTTC. Encoded protein: CASSRWTGRGEQYF.

This sequence joins TRBV3-1 (or the pseudogene TRBV3-2) and TRBJ2-1, with 12 bases identical to TRBD2. Per germline, CDR1 LGHDT and CDR2 YNNKEL (reference sequence). There are 19 residues in the CDR3. J was trimmed by 2 bases and V by 0 bases; bases with no gene match: 8. The CDR3 sequence: CASSQDPRLAGVPYNEQFF. The CDR3 DNA follows: TGTGCCAGCAGCCAAGACCCTAGACTAGCGGGAGTTCCCTACAATGAGCAGTTCTTC.

This clone was seen a handful of times. Written as DNA, the CDR3 is TGTGCCAGCAGCGGACTAGCGGGGGCGGGCACCGGGGAGCTGTTTTTT. Its protein is CASSGLAGAGTGELFF. The chain is built from TRBV2 and TRBJ2-2, with 13 bases identical to TRBD2. J was trimmed by 4 bases and V by 6 bases; bases with no gene match: 5. Germline V gene lookup returns CDR1 SNHLY and CDR2 FYNNEI. The CDR3 is made up of 16 amino acids.

The chain combines TRBV7-6 with TRBJ1-3, with D tentatively TRBD1 (6 bases). Looked up from germline, CDR1 is SGHVS and CDR2 is FNYEAQ. This CDR3 region has 19 residues. Trimming stripped 2 bases from V and 0 bases from J, with 20 bases between. The CDR3 region is CASSLIEQGQGISGNTIYF. As DNA, the CDR3 is TGTGCCAGCAGCTTAATTGAGCAGGGCCAGGGGATCTCTGGAAACACCATATATTTT. The entire variable domain, with the rest obtained from reference TRBV7-6 and TRBJ1-3, is as follows: GAGVSQSPRYKVTKRGQDVALRCDPISGHVSLYWYRQALGQGPEFLTYFNYEAQQDKSGLPNDRFSAERPEGSISTLTIQRTEQRDSAMYRCASSLIEQGQGISGNTIYFGEGSWLTVV.

The chain recombines TRBV11-2 with TRBJ2-7; a weak D match, TRBD2 (6 bases). CDR3 length: 14 amino acids. V was trimmed by 3 bases and J by 2 bases, leaving 11 bases between them. Germline V gene lookup returns CDR1 SGHAT and CDR2 FQNNGV. The CDR3 region has the DNA TGTGCCAGCAGCTTGAAAGGGGAGGCCTACGAGCAGTACTTC. Its protein product is CASSLKGEAYEQYF. Full variable domain (missing parts from reference TRBV11-2 and TRBJ2-7): EAGVAQSPRYKIIEKRQSVAFWCNPISGHATLYWYQQILGQGPKLLIQFQNNGVVDDSQLPKDRFSAERLKGVDSTLKIQPAKLEDSAVYLCASSLKGEAYEQYFGPGTRLTVT.